A selection of T cell receptor beta chains follows, all from one sample in a study of OX40 agonist ivuxolimab in advanced cancers. Assay: immunoSEQ multiplex PCR; the TCRdb copy retains only in-frame clones and omits some. The repertoire holds some 60,000 clones, with roughly four fifths as singletons. The sequencing here drew on CD4+ or CD8+ T cells sorted from blood, taken in a trial of the OX40 agonist ivuxolimab. The origin of the receptors is an adult with an advanced solid tumor such as melanoma, head and neck, liver or kidney cancer. Both conserved end residues are part of each CDR3. Each record gives: D gene, J gene, clone size, CDR3 length, V gene, CDR3 DNA, CDR3 protein. The D gene is left open where the match is weak. For some rows the clone size is stated as once, few or many, or as a class when expanded; others skip it.

TRBD2	TRBJ2-5	.	16	TRBV2	TGTGCCAGCAGTGCCCGGGGGGTTGGGACCACACAGACCCAGTACTTC	CASSARGVGTTQTQYF
.	TRBJ1-6	few	13	TRBV10-1	TGCGCCAGCAGTGAGTCGTATAATTCACCCCTCCACTTT	CASSESYNSPLHF
TRBD2	TRBJ2-3	.	16	TRBV6-1	TGTGCCAGCAGTGGGGCGGTAGCGGGGATGCCGGATACGCAGTATTTT	CASSGAVAGMPDTQYF
TRBD1	TRBJ2-7	.	11	TRBV6-1	TGTGCCGGAGACAGGGGCTACGAGCAGTACTTC	CAGDRGYEQYF
.	TRBJ1-1	once	18	TRBV4-1	TGCGCCAGCAGCCAAGAATCCAGCCACAGCCCCTTGAACACTGAAGCTTTCTTT	CASSQESSHSPLNTEAFF
.	TRBJ2-1	.	13	TRBV7-3	TGTGCCAGCAGCTTGGCGGGACGGAATGAGCAGTTCTTC	CASSLAGRNEQFF
.	TRBJ2-7	.	12	TRBV5-4	TGTGCCAGCAGCCGGGAGCTGAACGAGCAGTACTTC	CASSRELNEQYF
.	TRBJ2-1	.	15	TRBV7-3	TGTGCCAGCAGTCTATGGGGACAATCCTACAATGAGCAGTTCTTC	CASSLWGQSYNEQFF
.	TRBJ1-5	once	13	TRBV6-5	TGTGCCAGCAGTTACGGGGAAGCTCAGCCCCAGCATTTT	CASSYGEAQPQHF
.	TRBJ1-2	.	15	TRBV6-6	TGTGCCAGCAGTTACTTGTTAGGGGAGAGGGATGGCTACACCTTC	CASSYLLGERDGYTF
TRBD1	TRBJ1-5	.	15	TRBV19	TGTGCCAGTAGTCAGGGACAGGGAGCCAATCAGCCCCAGCATTTT	CASSQGQGANQPQHF
.	TRBJ2-7	.	16	TRBV6-6	TGTGCCAGCAGTCTAAGCGTCCTAGCTCTGTCCTACGAGCAGTACTTC	CASSLSVLALSYEQYF
.	TRBJ1-1	.	12	TRBV6-5	TGTGCCGTGGGACAAGGACACACTGAAGCTTTCTTT	CAVGQGHTEAFF
.	TRBJ2-7	few	12	TRBV6-5	TGTGCCAGCAGTTATGATTCGCGCGAGCAGTACTTC	CASSYDSREQYF
.	TRBJ2-6	.	16	TRBV19	TGTGCCAGTAGTATTTCAGGAACTACAGGGGCCAACGTCCTGACTTTC	CASSISGTTGANVLTF
TRBD1	TRBJ2-5	.	11	TRBV29-1	TGCAGCGTACAGGGGGGAGAGGCCCAGTACTTC	CSVQGGEAQYF
.	TRBJ1-1	.	15	TRBV6-1	TGTGCCAGCAGTGAAACCGGGGATGGGGGTACTGAAGCTTTCTTT	CASSETGDGGTEAFF
.	TRBJ2-5	.	14	TRBV15	TGTGCCACCAGCAGAGGGAAGGGGACGGCGACCCAGTACTTC	CATSRGKGTATQYF
.	TRBJ2-3	.	16	TRBV9	TGTGCCAGCAGCGTCGGTGGGGGCGTAAACACAGATACGCAGTATTTT	CASSVGGGVNTDTQYF
.	TRBJ1-5	.	16	TRBV19	TGTGCCAGTAGTATCAGTCTGCCAGCTTTCAATCAGCCCCAGCATTTT	CASSISLPAFNQPQHF
.	TRBJ2-4	once	12	TRBV6-6	TGTGCCAGTAGGGGGTCTAAAAACATTCAGTACTTC	CASRGSKNIQYF
.	TRBJ1-2	.	14	TRBV2	TGTGCCAGCAGTTACCGACAGGCCAACTATGGCTACACCTTC	CASSYRQANYGYTF
.	TRBJ2-3	once	16	TRBV15	TGTGCCACCAGCAGAGCCGACAGGCTTAACTCAGATACGCAGTATTTT	CATSRADRLNSDTQYF
.	TRBJ1-1	once	15	TRBV7-9	TGTGCCAGCAGCCGATTAGGGACACCGAACACTGAAGCTTTCTTT	CASSRLGTPNTEAFF
TRBD1	TRBJ2-7	.	13	TRBV7-9	TGTGCCAGCAGCGGACAGGGTCACTACGAGCAGTACTTC	CASSGQGHYEQYF
.	TRBJ1-1	.	13	TRBV27	TGTGCCAGCAGTTTCCGGATGAACACTGAAGCTTTCTTT	CASSFRMNTEAFF
.	TRBJ1-1	.	15	TRBV2	TGTGCCAGCAGTGAAGCCCTCATTCCGGGTTTTGAAGCTTTCTTT	CASSEALIPGFEAFF